This record looks at one T cell receptor beta chain sequence and its context. Its antigen is as yet unknown. The CDR3 end lies 3 residues beyond the end of the read and is filled in from the germline J gene. This sample is drawn from a study of T cell clonality in common variable immunodeficiency. Notes on the study in general: Reportedly, TCR beta sequences from common variable immunodeficiency showed fewer deletions and N-nucleotide insertions.

The repertoire was sequenced with immunoSEQ multiplex PCR; TCRdb's copy has only in-frame clones and lacks some. This sample's table has roughly 15,000 clones. The CDR3 consists of 15 residues. Germline V gene data show CDR1 as SQVTM and CDR2 as ANQGSEA. Between the trimmed V and J ends, which lost 3 bases and 0 bases, there was a span of 15 bases. The origin of this receptor is a human donor with common variable immunodeficiency. The chain is built from TRBV29-1 and TRBJ2-7, with D possibly being TRBD1 (6 bases). The sequencing sample was made of peripheral blood mononuclear cells. The CDR3 sequence is CSVEMGAEHSYEQYF. CDR3 bases read: TGCAGCGTTGAGATGGGGGCCGAGCACTCCTACGAG.